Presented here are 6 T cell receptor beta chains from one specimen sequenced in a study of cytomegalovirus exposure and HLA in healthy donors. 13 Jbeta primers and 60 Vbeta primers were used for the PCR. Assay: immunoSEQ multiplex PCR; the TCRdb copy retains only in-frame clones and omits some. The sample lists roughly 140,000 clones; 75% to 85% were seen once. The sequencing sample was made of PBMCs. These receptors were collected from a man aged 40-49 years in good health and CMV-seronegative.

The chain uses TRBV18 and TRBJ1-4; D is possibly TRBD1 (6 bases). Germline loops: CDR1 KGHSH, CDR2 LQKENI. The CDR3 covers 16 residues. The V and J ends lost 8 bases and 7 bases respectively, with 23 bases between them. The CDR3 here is CASTDRMGDNSEKLFF. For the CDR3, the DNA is TGTGCCAGCACCGACAGGATGGGGGATAATTCTGAAAAACTGTTTTTT.

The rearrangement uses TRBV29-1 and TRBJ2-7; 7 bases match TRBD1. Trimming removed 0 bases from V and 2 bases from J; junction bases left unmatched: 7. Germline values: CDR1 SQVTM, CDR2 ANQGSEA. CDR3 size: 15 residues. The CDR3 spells CSVEDPRQGPYEQYF. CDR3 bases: TGCAGCGTTGAAGATCCGAGACAGGGACCCTACGAGCAGTACTTC.

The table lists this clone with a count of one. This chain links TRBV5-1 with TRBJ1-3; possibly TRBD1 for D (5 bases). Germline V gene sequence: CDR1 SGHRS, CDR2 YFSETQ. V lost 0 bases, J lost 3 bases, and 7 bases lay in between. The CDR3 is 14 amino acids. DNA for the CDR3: TGCGCCAGCAGCTTGGCCACAGGTGGAAACACCATATATTTT. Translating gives CASSLATGGNTIYF. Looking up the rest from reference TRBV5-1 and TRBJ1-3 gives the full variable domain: KAGVTQTPRYLIKTRGQQVTLSCSPISGHRSVSWYQQTPGQGLQFLFEYFSETQRNKGNFPGRFSGRQFSNSRSEMNVSTLELGDSALYLCASSLATGGNTIYFGEGSWLTVV.

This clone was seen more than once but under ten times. The CDR3 coding sequence is TGTGCCAGCAGCTTAGGGGGAGGTGGAAGTGAAAAACTGTTTTTT. The encoded protein is CASSLGGGGSEKLFF. This chain connects TRBV7-9 to TRBJ1-4; D is unclear. This CDR3 has 15 residues. The germline V gene encodes CDR1 SEHNR and CDR2 FQNEAQ (reference sequence). V was pared by 1 base and J by 7 bases, with 13 bases between.

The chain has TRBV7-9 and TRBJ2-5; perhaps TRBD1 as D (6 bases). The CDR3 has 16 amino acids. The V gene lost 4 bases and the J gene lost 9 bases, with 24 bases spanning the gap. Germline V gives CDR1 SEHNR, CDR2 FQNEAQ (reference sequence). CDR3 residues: CASSYKTGTPEGAQYF. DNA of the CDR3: TGTGCCAGCAGCTATAAAACCGGGACCCCCGAGGGGGCCCAGTACTTC.

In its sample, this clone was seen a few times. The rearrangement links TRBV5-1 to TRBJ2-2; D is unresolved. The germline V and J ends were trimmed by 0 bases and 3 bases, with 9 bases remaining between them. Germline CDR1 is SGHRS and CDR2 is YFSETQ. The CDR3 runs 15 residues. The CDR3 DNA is TGCGCCAGCAGCTTGGGTCGGAGTTACACCGGGGAGCTGTTTTTT. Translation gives CASSLGRSYTGELFF.